One and the same sample provided the 24 T cell receptor beta chains below, sequenced in a study of CD8 T cells in Susac syndrome. RNA was extracted with the RNeasy kit, and a quantity of roughly 0.5 to 1 ug was reverse transcribed using random hexamers. TCRdb reanalysed the immunoSEQ multiplex PCR reads using MiXCR and keeps one entry per CDR3 protein. The table records hundreds of thousands of distinct CDR3 sequences, approximately 85% of them present only once. Specimen: CD8+ T cells from PBMCs. These receptors came from a human donor with multiple sclerosis.

The V call is TRBV25-1, the J call TRBJ2-5; D may be TRBD2 (5 bases). V was clipped by 3 bases and J by 4 bases, with 6 bases between them. Looked up from germline, CDR1 is MGHDK and CDR2 is SYGVNS. CDR3 length: 12 residues. CDR3 bases: TGTGCCAGCAGTGACCGGGGAGAGACCCAGTACTTC. Protein product: CASSDRGETQYF.

V usage is TRBV13 and J usage is TRBJ2-3, with no clear D. Germline loops: CDR1 PRHDT, CDR2 FYEKMQ (reference sequence). This CDR3 region has 13 residues. With 7 bases removed from V and 1 base from J, the gap between germline ends came to 9 bases. The CDR3 here is CASTPWGTDTQYF. CDR3 nucleotide sequence: TGTGCCAGCACCCCTTGGGGCACAGATACGCAGTATTTT. Based on the CDR3 plus reference TRBV13 and TRBJ2-3, the full variable domain is AAGVIQSPRHLIKEKRETATLKCYPIPRHDTVYWYQQGPGQDPQFLISFYEKMQSDKGSIPDRFSAQQFSDYHSELNMSSLELGDSALYFCASTPWGTDTQYFGPGTRLTVL.

The chain joins TRBV30 to TRBJ2-1, with 9 bases fitting TRBD2. The CDR3 is 15 residues long. Germline CDR1 GTSNPN, CDR2 SVGIG (reference sequence). Losses at the gene ends were 2 bases for V and 4 bases for J; bases not matched to a gene: 6. CDR3 in amino acids: CAWSITSGGYNEQFF. The CDR3 bases are TGTGCCTGGAGTATAACGAGCGGGGGGTACAATGAGCAGTTCTTC.

The V gene is TRBV12-3 or TRBV12-4, the J gene TRBJ1-2; D unresolved. Trimming removed 2 bases at V and 5 bases at J, with 6 bases between. The CDR3 has 12 amino acids. The CDR3 sequence: CASSLWGYGYTF. CDR3 bases: TGTGCCAGCAGTTTATGGGGATATGGCTACACCTTC.

The chain joins TRBV4-3 to TRBJ2-1; 15 bases map to TRBD2. V lost 0 bases and J lost 8; bases outside the gene matches: 5. CDR1 LGHNA and CDR2 YSLEER come from the germline V gene. There are 17 residues in the CDR3. The CDR3 here is CASSQEWTSGRVYEQFF. CDR3 DNA sequence: TGCGCCAGCAGCCAAGAATGGACTAGCGGGAGGGTCTATGAGCAGTTCTTC.

In nucleotides, the CDR3 is TGTGCCAGCAGCTTAGGCCTGAAAAAGACCTACGAGCAGTACTTC. Translating gives CASSLGLKKTYEQYF. The V and J genes are TRBV13 and TRBJ2-7; no clear D. Germline V gene lookup returns CDR1 PRHDT and CDR2 FYEKMQ (reference sequence). The CDR3 has 15 residues. V shed 0 bases and J shed 2 bases, with 11 bases lying between them.

The chain is built from TRBV20-1 and TRBJ1-2, with TRBD1 matching over 8 bases. The CDR3 is 15 residues long. The trim removed 3 bases at V and 3 bases at J, leaving 9 bases unmatched. Germline loops: CDR1 DFQATT, CDR2 SNEGSKA (reference sequence). The DNA of the CDR3 is TGCAGTGCTAGCCCACCGGGACAGGTGGACTATGGCTACACCTTC. Its protein is CSASPPGQVDYGYTF.

The chain carries TRBV12-3 or TRBV12-4 and TRBJ2-2, with TRBD1 matching 10 bases. Trimming removed 4 bases from V and 4 bases from J; junction bases left unmatched: 0. The CDR3 extends over 14 amino acids. CDR3: CASSWDRGTGELFF. For the CDR3, the DNA is TGTGCCAGCAGTTGGGACAGGGGCACCGGGGAGCTGTTTTTT.

V is TRBV18 and J is TRBJ1-5; D perhaps matches TRBD1 (5 bases). CDR3 length: 15 residues. Trimming cost V 3 bases and J 4 bases, with 13 bases left between them. Germline loops: CDR1 KGHSH, CDR2 LQKENI. The CDR3 loop reads CASSPLGHPNQPQHF. DNA of the CDR3: TGTGCCAGCTCACCCCTTGGACACCCGAATCAGCCCCAGCATTTT.

The chain is built from TRBV4-3 and TRBJ2-7, with D hard to call. The CDR3 loop spans 13 amino acids. CDR1 is LGHNA, CDR2 YSLEER, per germline. Trimming removed 8 bases from V and 5 bases from J, with 16 bases in between. DNA for the CDR3: TGCGCCAGCTCCTATTCGGATACGGACGAGCAGTACTTC. Amino acid sequence: CASSYSDTDEQYF.

The table lists this clonotype with a few counts. V gene TRBV9 combines with J gene TRBJ2-7, with D maybe TRBD2 (6 bases). Germline loops: CDR1 SGDLS, CDR2 YYNGEE. The V and J ends lost 0 bases and 2 bases respectively, with 15 bases between them. This CDR3 spans 16 amino acids. The CDR3 coding sequence is TGTGCCAGCAGCGTAGATTCCGGGAGTGGCGCCTACGAGCAGTACTTC. It codes for CASSVDSGSGAYEQYF.

The chain has TRBV7-2 and TRBJ1-1; no firm D call. The CDR3 runs 17 residues. V was trimmed by 5 bases and J by 0 bases, leaving 19 bases between them. Germline V gene data show CDR1 as SGHTA and CDR2 as FQGNSA. The CDR3 DNA follows: TGTGCCAGCAGCGCCACGTCCCAGAAACCCATGAACACTGAAGCTTTCTTT. It codes for CASSATSQKPMNTEAFF.

This clonotype was detected once. CDR3 sequence reads: CASSPGPEPQHF. CDR3 DNA: TGTGCCAGCAGCCCCGGGCCTGAGCCCCAGCATTTT. The V call is TRBV7-9, the J call TRBJ1-5; D is unresolved. The germline V gene encodes CDR1 SEHNR and CDR2 FQNEAQ (reference sequence). The CDR3 has 12 residues. V was clipped by 5 bases and J by 8 bases, with 10 bases between them.

This sequence joins TRBV27 and TRBJ1-5; TRBD1 might be the D (5 bases). Trimming shortened V by 6 bases and J by 4 bases, and 13 bases separated the two germline ends. Germline V gives CDR1 MNHEY, CDR2 SMNVEV (reference sequence). This CDR3 contains 14 residues. DNA of the CDR3: TGTGCCAGCAGAATTGGGGGGGAGAATCAGCCCCAGCATTTT. It translates to CASRIGGENQPQHF.

The chain combines TRBV6-6 with TRBJ2-1; 8 bases agree with TRBD2. The CDR3 is 14 amino acids. Germline V gene sequence: CDR1 MNHNY, CDR2 SVGAGI (reference sequence). The J segment lost 0 bases and the V segment lost 8 bases, leaving 3 bases of the junction unmatched. In DNA form, the CDR3 reads TGTGCCAGCCGAAGCGGGGGCTCCTACAATGAGCAGTTCTTC. Protein sequence: CASRSGGSYNEQFF.

The V gene is TRBV6-2 or TRBV6-3, the J gene TRBJ2-4; 10 nucleotides match TRBD1. Germline-derived CDR1 and CDR2 are MNHEY and SVGEGT. The J segment lost 2 bases and the V segment lost 2 bases, leaving 3 bases of the junction unmatched. The CDR3 runs to 16 residues. This CDR3 reads CASSYGDRGSKNIQYF. CDR3 bases: TGTGCCAGCAGTTACGGGGACAGGGGCTCCAAAAACATTCAGTACTTC.

V usage is TRBV12-3 or TRBV12-4 and J usage is TRBJ1-5, with D unresolved. V lost 0 bases and J lost 4, with 10 bases in between. The CDR3 is made up of 15 amino acids. This chain's CDR3 is CASSLAPGLNQPQHF. CDR3 bases: TGTGCCAGCAGTTTAGCGCCGGGGTTGAATCAGCCCCAGCATTTT.

J is TRBJ2-5 and V is TRBV6-5, with TRBD2 identical over 9 bases. The length of the CDR3 is 15 residues. Germline values: CDR1 MNHEY, CDR2 SVGAGI. After removal of 1 base from V and 2 bases from J, the junction contained 2 bases not matched to a gene. This CDR3 is CASSYFSGRQETQYF. The CDR3 bases are TGTGCCAGCAGTTACTTTAGCGGGAGACAAGAGACCCAGTACTTC.

The rearrangement uses TRBV18 and TRBJ1-3; a weak D match, TRBD1 (6 bases). Looked up from germline, CDR1 is KGHSH and CDR2 is LQKENI. V lost 1 base and J lost 0, with 13 bases in between. CDR3 length equals 17 residues. CDR3 DNA: TGTGCCAGCTCACCACGCCAGGGGATGGGCTCTGGAAACACCATATATTTT. As protein: CASSPRQGMGSGNTIYF. Looking up the rest from reference TRBV18 and TRBJ1-3 gives the full variable domain: NAGVMQNPRHLVRRRGQEARLRCSPMKGHSHVYWYRQLPEEGLKFMVYLQKENIIDESGMPKERFSAEFPKEGPSILRIQQVVRGDSAAYFCASSPRQGMGSGNTIYFGEGSWLTVV.

This clonotype was seen a few times. The chain uses TRBV19 and TRBJ1-2; D is undetermined. CDR3 length equals 14 residues. CDR1 is LNHDA and CDR2 is SQIVND in the germline V gene (reference sequence). Trimming cost V 5 bases and J 2 bases, with 12 bases left between them. The DNA for the CDR3 is TGTGCCAGTAGTTTGGGGAGCGGGAACTATGGCTACACCTTC. Residues: CASSLGSGNYGYTF.

The chain combines TRBV28 with TRBJ1-1; no clear D. The germline V gene has CDR1 MDHEN and CDR2 SYDVKM. The CDR3 contains 12 residues. The V end was cut by 2 bases, the J end by 6 bases, with 7 bases between. For the CDR3, the DNA is TGTGCCAGCAGTTTAAGATCATCTGAAGCTTTCTTT. This gives the protein CASSLRSSEAFF.

The V call is TRBV27, the J call TRBJ2-7, with 8 nucleotides matching TRBD1. The germline CDR1 and CDR2 sequences are MNHEY and SMNVEV (reference sequence). This CDR3 has 15 residues. V trimming: 5 bases; J trimming: 4 bases; junction bases outside the gene matches: 10. CDR3 sequence reads: CASSPGGQGVYEQYF. CDR3 DNA: TGTGCCAGCAGTCCAGGCGGACAGGGAGTTTACGAGCAGTACTTC.

V gene TRBV5-8 combines with J gene TRBJ2-2; no clear D. The germline V gene has CDR1 SGHTS and CDR2 YDEGEE. The V gene lost 2 bases and the J gene lost 0 bases, with 8 bases spanning the gap. The CDR3 totals 15 residues. This chain's CDR3 is CASSFSGSNTGELFF. The CDR3 nucleotides read TGTGCCAGCAGCTTCTCCGGGTCGAACACCGGGGAGCTGTTTTTT. Combining the CDR3 with reference TRBV5-8 and TRBJ2-2 gives the whole variable domain EAGVTQSPTHLIKTRGQQATLRCSPISGHTSVYWYQQALGLGLQFLLWYDEGEERNRGNFPPRFSGRQFPNYSSELNVNALELEDSALYLCASSFSGSNTGELFFGEGSRLTVL.

The rearrangement joins TRBV20-1 to TRBJ2-7, with D possibly being TRBD2 (6 bases). The V end lost 0 bases, the J end lost 2 bases, and 14 bases lay between the germline ends. Germline V gene data show CDR1 as DFQATT and CDR2 as SNEGSKA (reference sequence). The CDR3 runs 15 residues. DNA of the CDR3: TGCAGTGCTAGAGAGCCGCCTAGCGCAACCTACGAGCAGTACTTC. It translates to CSAREPPSATYEQYF.